The sequence of this T cell receptor beta chain was determined in a study of blood T cells in healthy people across ages. The authors ran a second PCR of 7 to 11 cycles using a sample-barcoded 5' primer and a J-beta primer mix. From the 5' RACE reads, TCRdb called clonotypes with MiXCR, one entry per CDR3 protein. The sample lists over 300,000 distinct CDR3 sequences, over 45% occurring once. This CDR3 contains 15 residues. V lost 0 bases to trimming and J lost 3 bases; unmatched junction nucleotides: 2. Looked up from germline, CDR1 is LGHNA and CDR2 is YSLEER. This clonotype has a handful of counts.

The specimen was blood. This TCR derives from a man in his 60s in good health. This chain joins TRBV4-3 and TRBJ2-1, with TRBD2 identical over 7 bases. The CDR3 region is CASSQELAFYNEQFF. The CDR3 DNA is TGCGCCAGCAGCCAAGAACTAGCGTTCTACAATGAGCAGTTCTTC.